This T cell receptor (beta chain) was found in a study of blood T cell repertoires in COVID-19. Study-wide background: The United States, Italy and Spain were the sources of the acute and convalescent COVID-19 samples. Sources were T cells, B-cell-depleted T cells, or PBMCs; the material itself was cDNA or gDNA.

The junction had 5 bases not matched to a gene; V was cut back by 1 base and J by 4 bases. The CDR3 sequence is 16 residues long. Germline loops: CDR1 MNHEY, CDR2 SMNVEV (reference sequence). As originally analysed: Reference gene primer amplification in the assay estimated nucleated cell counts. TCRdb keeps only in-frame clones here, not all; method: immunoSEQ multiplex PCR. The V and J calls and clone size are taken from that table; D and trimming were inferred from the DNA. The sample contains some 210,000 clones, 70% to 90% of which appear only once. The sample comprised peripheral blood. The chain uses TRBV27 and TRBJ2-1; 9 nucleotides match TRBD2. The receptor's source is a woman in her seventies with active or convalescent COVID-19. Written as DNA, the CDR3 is TGTGCCAGCAGTTTATTAGTTAGCGGGAGATACAATGAGCAGTTCTTC. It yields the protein CASSLLVSGRYNEQFF.